This T cell receptor beta chain was sequenced during a study of T cells in Graves' hyperthyroidism and ophthalmopathy. On the study more broadly: At initial diagnosis, before any treatment had begun, peripheral blood was obtained.

RNA transcripts were the template for amplifying TCR beta CDR3 regions. When the TCR CDR3 underwent first-round RT-PCR, the HTBI primer set was used. TCRdb ran MiXCR on the multiplex PCR reads and lists one entry per CDR3 protein. The sample lists around 760,000 distinct CDR3 sequences; about 35% were seen once. Researchers barred patients who had uncontrolled infection, other autoimmune disease, pregnancy or lactation. The sample holds a few counts of this clonotype. This sequence originates from a woman aged 40 to 49 with Graves' hyperthyroidism. Sequencing input: blood.

Here the CDR3 reads CASSAKPHVALGGYTF. The CDR3 region has the DNA TGTGCCAGCAGCGCGAAGCCTCACGTTGCCCTTGGGGGCTACACCTTC. The chain combines TRBV5-6 with TRBJ1-2; D gene unclear. CDR3 length: 16 residues. Germline loops: CDR1 SGHDT, CDR2 YYEEEE. V was pared by 4 bases and J by 8 bases, with 24 bases between. The whole variable domain, filled in from reference TRBV5-6 and TRBJ1-2, reads DAGVTQSPTHLIKTRGQQVTLRCSPKSGHDTVSWYQQALGQGPQFIFQYYEEEERQRGNFPDRFSGHQFPNYSSELNVNALLLGDSALYLCASSAKPHVALGGYTFGSGTRLTVV.